Following are 26 T cell receptor beta chains from one sample sequenced in a study of blood T cell repertoires in COVID-19. This table comes from immunoSEQ multiplex PCR, and its TCRdb copy is limited to in-frame clones, with some not included. The sample has almost 300,000 clones, around 90% seen once; the top ten hold 1.3%. The sample taken for sequencing was peripheral blood. These receptors came from a man aged 70 or older with acute or convalescent COVID-19.

The J gene is TRBJ1-6, the V gene TRBV6-6, with no clear D. This CDR3 has 12 residues. Between the trimmed V and J ends, which lost 6 bases and 7 bases, there was a span of 7 bases. Looked up from germline, CDR1 is MNHNY and CDR2 is SVGAGI (reference sequence). CDR3 region: CASSWENSPLHF. The CDR3 region has the DNA TGTGCCAGCAGCTGGGAGAATTCACCCCTCCACTTT.

The V gene is TRBV28, the J gene TRBJ2-3; D is unresolved. This CDR3 has 13 residues. Germline CDR1 MDHEN, CDR2 SYDVKM. V shed 6 bases and J shed 0 bases, with 7 bases lying between them. The CDR3 region has the DNA TGTGCCAGCAGAAGAGGAAGCACAGATACGCAGTATTTT. Its protein is CASRRGSTDTQYF.

This clone was counted once. The chain employs TRBV6-6 and TRBJ1-2, with a possible D match to TRBD1 (6 bases). In germline, CDR1 is MNHNY, CDR2 SVGAGI (reference sequence). V lost 7 bases, J lost 7 bases, and 16 bases lay in between. This CDR3 is built from 13 residues. Here the CDR3 DNA reads TGTGCCAGCAAATTCACACAGGGATTTGGCTACACCTTC. As protein: CASKFTQGFGYTF.

The chain carries TRBV3-1 (or the pseudogene TRBV3-2) and TRBJ2-7, with 11 bases that match TRBD2. This CDR3 contains 15 residues. Looked up from germline, CDR1 is LGHDT and CDR2 is YNNKEL (reference sequence). With V trimmed by 4 bases and J by 3 bases, 5 bases remained unmatched. CDR3 DNA: TGTGCCAGCAGCCGTAGCGGGGGGGCAGACTACGAGCAGTACTTC. It specifies CASSRSGGADYEQYF.

This clone was picked up a small number of times. Different DNA sequences within this sample yield the same CDR3. The chain carries TRBV7-9 and TRBJ1-6; 8 bases align to TRBD1. Trimming took 6 bases from V and 5 from J; bases not matched to a gene: 3. Germline assignment: CDR1 SEHNR and CDR2 FQNEAQ (reference sequence). There are 14 residues in the CDR3. The CDR3 DNA sequence: TGTGCCAGCAGTCTGACAGGGGATAATTCACCCCTCCACTTT. Translation gives CASSLTGDNSPLHF.

CDR3: CASRTGTASSYEQYF. The CDR3 DNA reads as TGTGCCAGCAGAACCGGGACAGCCAGCTCCTACGAGCAGTACTTC. J is TRBJ2-7 and V is TRBV28; 7 bases align to TRBD1. V lost 6 bases, J lost 0 bases, and 8 bases stayed unmatched. The CDR3 runs 15 residues. In germline, CDR1 is MDHEN, CDR2 SYDVKM.

This clone was counted once. The chain has TRBV19 and TRBJ2-5; 8 nucleotides align to TRBD1. In germline, CDR1 is LNHDA, CDR2 SQIVND (reference sequence). V shed 3 bases and J 4 bases; nucleotides not matched to a gene: 10. This CDR3 contains 16 residues. Here the CDR3 DNA reads TGTGCCAGTAGTATGTCCAGAACCGGGACAGGAGAGACCCAGTACTTC. Translation: CASSMSRTGTGETQYF.

The rearrangement uses TRBV12-3 or TRBV12-4 and TRBJ1-2; D is ambiguous. V lost 3 bases to trimming and J lost 8 bases, with 10 bases between them. The CDR3 is 12 amino acids. CDR3 nucleotide sequence: TGTGCCAGCAGTTTGAGTTTAGTGGGCTACACCTTC. Residues: CASSLSLVGYTF.

The rearrangement uses TRBV7-6 and TRBJ1-4; D remains unclear. The ends were cut back, 2 bases at V and 11 bases at J, with 21 bases in the middle. From germline, CDR1 is SGHVS and CDR2 FNYEAQ. The CDR3 spans 16 residues. This CDR3 is CASSLFSDGMGRKLFF. CDR3 DNA sequence: TGTGCCAGCAGCTTATTCTCGGACGGGATGGGCCGGAAACTGTTTTTT.

The rearrangement links TRBV28 to TRBJ1-5; no reliable D call. V lost 7 bases and J 3 bases, leaving 7 bases between the germline ends. Germline CDR1 is MDHEN and CDR2 is SYDVKM. The CDR3 is 12 residues long. The CDR3 protein is CASTAINQPQHF. As DNA, the CDR3 is TGTGCCAGCACCGCTATCAATCAGCCCCAGCATTTT.

The V gene is TRBV5-1, the J gene TRBJ2-5; 7 nucleotides line up with TRBD2. Germline V gene sequence: CDR1 SGHRS, CDR2 YFSETQ. Trimming cost V 0 bases and J 1 base; bases outside gene matches: 3. The CDR3 loop spans 15 amino acids. The CDR3 region is CASSLGSSGQETQYF. CDR3 bases: TGCGCCAGCAGCTTGGGGTCTAGCGGCCAAGAGACCCAGTACTTC.

This sequence joins TRBV11-2 and TRBJ1-1; D gene ambiguous. V dropped 1 base and J dropped 3 bases, with 6 bases sitting between them. The CDR3 is made up of 13 amino acids. Germline V gene data show CDR1 as SGHAT and CDR2 as FQNNGV. This chain's CDR3 is CASSLARYTEAFF. As DNA, the CDR3 is TGTGCCAGCAGCTTAGCCAGATACACTGAAGCTTTCTTT. Full variable domain (remainder filled in from reference TRBV11-2 and TRBJ1-1): EAGVAQSPRYKIIEKRQSVAFWCNPISGHATLYWYQQILGQGPKLLIQFQNNGVVDDSQLPKDRFSAERLKGVDSTLKIQPAKLEDSAVYLCASSLARYTEAFFGQGTRLTVV.

The chain combines TRBV28 with TRBJ2-2, with 10 bases lining up with TRBD2. With V trimmed by 7 bases and J by 6 bases, 8 bases remained unmatched. Germline-derived CDR1 and CDR2 are MDHEN and SYDVKM. This CDR3 has 15 amino acids. The CDR3 loop is CASKSSGRASGELFF. CDR3 nucleotides: TGTGCCAGCAAATCCAGCGGGAGGGCCTCCGGGGAGCTGTTTTTT.

V is TRBV27 and J is TRBJ1-6, with TRBD1 matching 10 bases. The CDR3 sequence is 15 residues long. Germline loops: CDR1 MNHEY, CDR2 SMNVEV (reference sequence). The trim removed 3 bases at V and 7 bases at J, leaving 3 bases unmatched. The CDR3 spells CASSFSTGGNSPLHF. The CDR3 nucleotides read TGTGCCAGCAGTTTCTCGACAGGGGGCAATTCACCCCTCCACTTT.

This CDR3 is CATSDPRTGGRFGTDTQYF. The CDR3 coding sequence is TGTGCCACCAGTGATCCTCGGACAGGGGGCAGATTTGGCACAGATACGCAGTATTTT. The V call is TRBV24-1, the J call TRBJ2-3; 11 nucleotides match TRBD1. The length of the CDR3 is 19 residues. Trimming at V came to 3 bases and at J to 1 base, leaving 11 bases not matched to a gene. Germline lookup yields CDR1 KGHDR and CDR2 SFDVKD.

The chain employs TRBV28 and TRBJ2-5, with 7 bases that match TRBD1. Germline V CDR1 and CDR2: MDHEN, SYDVKM. The CDR3 totals 16 residues. Trimming removed 5 bases from V and 0 bases from J; junction bases left unmatched: 9. Here the CDR3 reads CASSKGGLTYQETQYF. For the CDR3, the DNA is TGTGCCAGCAGTAAAGGGGGCTTGACGTACCAAGAGACCCAGTACTTC.

This rearrangement joins TRBV5-4 to TRBJ1-6; D is unclear. CDR3 length: 15 amino acids. Germline V gene data show CDR1 as SGHNT and CDR2 as YYREEE (reference sequence). V lost 0 bases to trimming and J lost 8 bases, with 12 bases between them. CDR3 sequence: CASSLGEGRDSPLHF. CDR3 coding DNA: TGTGCCAGCAGCTTGGGGGAGGGAAGGGATTCACCCCTCCACTTT. The variable domain in full, completed from reference TRBV5-4 and TRBJ1-6, reads ETGVTQSPTHLIKTRGQQVTLRCSSQSGHNTVSWYQQALGQGPQFIFQYYREEENGRGNFPPRFSGLQFPNYSSELNVNALELDDSALYLCASSLGEGRDSPLHFGNGTRLTVT.

The rearrangement uses TRBV19 and TRBJ2-3, with 9 bases aligning to TRBD2. The CDR3 is 16 residues long. CDR1 is LNHDA and CDR2 is SQIVND in the germline V gene (reference sequence). The V and J ends lost 1 base and 2 bases, in that order; junction bases with no gene match: 4. The CDR3 nucleotides read TGTGCCAGTAGTATAGGGGCGGGGGGGAACACAGATACGCAGTATTTT. Translating it yields CASSIGAGGNTDTQYF.

This chain uses TRBV19 with TRBJ1-2; TRBD1 agrees at 8 bases. V lost 6 bases to trimming and J lost 4 bases; unmatched junction nucleotides: 4. Looked up from germline, CDR1 is LNHDA and CDR2 is SQIVND (reference sequence). The CDR3 is 13 amino acids. The CDR3 DNA sequence: TGTGCCAGTAGCAGGGGGCCCGGCTATGGCTACACCTTC. This codes for CASSRGPGYGYTF.

The V call is TRBV28, the J call TRBJ2-7; 7 bases are a match to TRBD1. CDR3 length: 16 residues. After removal of 1 base from V and 3 bases from J, the junction contained 9 bases not matched to a gene. Germline V gene lookup returns CDR1 MDHEN and CDR2 SYDVKM. The CDR3 spells CASSLLLGGTRYEQYF. The CDR3 region has the DNA TGTGCCAGCAGTTTATTATTAGGGGGCACTCGCTACGAGCAGTACTTC.

The table lists this clone with a count of one. V gene TRBV7-3 combines with J gene TRBJ1-4, with a possible D match to TRBD1 (5 bases). Trimming left V 8 bases short and J 2 bases short, with 9 bases between. CDR1 is SGHTA and CDR2 is FQGTGA in the germline V gene. The CDR3 extends over 13 amino acids. This CDR3 reads CASAKGTNEKLFF. CDR3 nucleotides: TGTGCCAGCGCGAAGGGGACTAATGAAAAACTGTTTTTT.

The rearrangement joins TRBV19 to TRBJ1-3; D unclear. Trimming stripped 8 bases from V and 0 bases from J, with 14 bases between. The CDR3 runs to 15 residues. CDR1 and CDR2 (germline): LNHDA, SQIVND (reference sequence). CDR3 sequence (DNA): TGTGCCAGTTCCGTTGGCCTCCGCTCTGGAAACACCATATATTTT. This encodes CASSVGLRSGNTIYF.

This rearrangement joins TRBV28 to TRBJ1-1, with 10 bases lining up with TRBD1. This CDR3 comprises 18 residues. The V segment lost 3 bases and the J segment 0 bases; nucleotides outside the gene matches: 10. CDR1 and CDR2 (germline): MDHEN, SYDVKM. CDR3 in DNA: TGTGCCAGCAGTTTGGCGAGACAGGGGGCACATATGAACACTGAAGCTTTCTTT. This translates into CASSLARQGAHMNTEAFF.

The chain joins TRBV10-3 to TRBJ2-7, with D maybe TRBD2 (6 bases). Deletions cut 6 bases from V and 2 bases from J, with 17 bases between. Looked up from germline, CDR1 is ENHRY and CDR2 is SYGVKD. CDR3 length equals 15 residues. The CDR3: CAIRKALAPAYEQYF. The DNA for the CDR3 is TGTGCCATCAGGAAAGCACTAGCCCCCGCCTACGAGCAGTACTTC.

This sequence joins TRBV3-1 (or the pseudogene TRBV3-2) and TRBJ1-2; D is perhaps TRBD1 (5 bases). From germline, CDR1 is LGHDT and CDR2 YNNKEL (reference sequence). V lost 3 bases, J lost 4 bases, and 9 bases lay in between. There are 13 residues in the CDR3. The CDR3 sequence is CASSQGGFYGYTF. The CDR3 DNA sequence: TGTGCCAGCAGCCAGGGGGGTTTCTATGGCTACACCTTC.

V usage is TRBV5-6 and J usage is TRBJ2-2, with TRBD1 as a possible D gene (6 bases). The germline CDR1 and CDR2 sequences are SGHDT and YYEEEE. The CDR3 runs 15 residues. Between the trimmed V and J ends, which lost 3 bases and 1 base, there was a span of 10 bases. CDR3 protein: CASSYGTLNTGELFF. CDR3 coding DNA: TGTGCCAGCAGCTACGGGACACTGAACACCGGGGAGCTGTTTTTT.